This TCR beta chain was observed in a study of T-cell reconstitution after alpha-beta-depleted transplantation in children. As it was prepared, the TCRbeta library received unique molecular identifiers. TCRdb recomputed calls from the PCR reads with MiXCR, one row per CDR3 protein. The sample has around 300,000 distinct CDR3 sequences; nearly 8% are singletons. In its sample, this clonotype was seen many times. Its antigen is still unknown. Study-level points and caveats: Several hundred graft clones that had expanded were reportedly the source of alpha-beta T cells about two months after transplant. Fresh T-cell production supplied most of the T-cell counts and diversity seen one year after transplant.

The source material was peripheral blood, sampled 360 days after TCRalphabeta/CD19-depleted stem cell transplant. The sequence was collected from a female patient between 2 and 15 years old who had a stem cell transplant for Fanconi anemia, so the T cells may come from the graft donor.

CDR3 in amino acids: CSVRGSLPNHYGYTF. DNA for the CDR3: TGCAGCGTCCGAGGGAGCCTCCCAAATCACTATGGCTACACCTTC. The rearrangement uses TRBV29-1 and TRBJ1-2; no definite D call. V lost 6 bases to trimming and J lost 3 bases, with 20 bases between them. Germline CDR1 and CDR2: SQVTM and ANQGSEA. The CDR3 totals 15 residues.